This T cell receptor (beta chain) was profiled in a study of T cells in localized non-small cell lung cancer. Study-wide points: In the blood, greater T cell density corresponded to longer overall survival. Uninvolved adjacent lung showed higher T cell clonality than tumor.

V was clipped by 1 base and J by 4 bases; unmatched bases: 7. Germline V gene data show CDR1 as SGHRS and CDR2 as YFSETQ. The CDR3 spans 17 residues. Sequenced by immunoSEQ multiplex PCR; TCRdb stores in-frame clones only, minus some. In the table there are some 39,000 clones, about nine tenths of which are singletons. This clone came up once. Antigen unknown. The sequences come from peripheral blood mononuclear cells, collected before any cancer treatment. This sequence was found in a male donor aged 60 or over with stage II lung adenocarcinoma. The chain couples TRBV5-1 to TRBJ2-2; 10 nucleotides agree with TRBD2. CDR3 DNA sequence: TGCGCCAGCAGCTTGTCGCTAGCGGGAGTTGGCACCGGGGAGCTGTTTTTT. Its translation is CASSLSLAGVGTGELFF.